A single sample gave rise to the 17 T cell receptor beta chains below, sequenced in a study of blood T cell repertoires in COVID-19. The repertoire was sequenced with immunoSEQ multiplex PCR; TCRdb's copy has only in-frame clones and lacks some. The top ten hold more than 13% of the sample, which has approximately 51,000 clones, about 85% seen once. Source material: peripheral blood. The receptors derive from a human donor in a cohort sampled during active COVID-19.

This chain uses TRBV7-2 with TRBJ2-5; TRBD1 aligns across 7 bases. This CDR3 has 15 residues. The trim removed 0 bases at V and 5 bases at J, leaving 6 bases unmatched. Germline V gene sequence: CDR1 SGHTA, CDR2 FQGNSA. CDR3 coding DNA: TGTGCCAGCAGCTTAGCCCTCGACAGGGCGGAGACCCAGTACTTC. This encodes CASSLALDRAETQYF.

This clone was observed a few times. The DNA of the CDR3 is TGTGCCAGCAGCTCCGGACAGGGAACTAATGAAAAACTGTTTTTT. Protein product: CASSSGQGTNEKLFF. The chain uses TRBV7-9 and TRBJ1-4; 8 bases line up with TRBD1. The CDR3 sequence is 15 residues long. The germline CDR1 and CDR2 sequences are SEHNR and FQNEAQ (reference sequence). J was trimmed by 1 base and V by 4 bases; bases with no gene match: 2.

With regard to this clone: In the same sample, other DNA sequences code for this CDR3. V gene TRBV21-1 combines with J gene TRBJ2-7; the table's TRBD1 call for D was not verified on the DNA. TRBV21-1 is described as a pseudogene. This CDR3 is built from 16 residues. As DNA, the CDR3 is TGTGCCAGCAGCAATTCGGGGACACCGAGCTCCTACGAGCAGTACTTC. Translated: CASSNSGTPSSYEQYF.

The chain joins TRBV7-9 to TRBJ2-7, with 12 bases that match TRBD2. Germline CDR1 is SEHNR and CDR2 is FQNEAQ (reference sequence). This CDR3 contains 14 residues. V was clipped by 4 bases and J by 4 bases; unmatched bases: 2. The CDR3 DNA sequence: TGTGCCAGCAGCTACGGGACTAGCGGGTACGAGCAGTACTTC. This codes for CASSYGTSGYEQYF.

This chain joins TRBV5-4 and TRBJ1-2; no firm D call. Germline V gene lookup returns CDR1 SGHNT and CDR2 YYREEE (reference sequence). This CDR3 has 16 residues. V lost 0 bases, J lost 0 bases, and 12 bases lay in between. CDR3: CASSLGSPLANYGYTF. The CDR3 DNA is TGTGCCAGCAGCTTGGGATCTCCGTTAGCTAACTATGGCTACACCTTC.

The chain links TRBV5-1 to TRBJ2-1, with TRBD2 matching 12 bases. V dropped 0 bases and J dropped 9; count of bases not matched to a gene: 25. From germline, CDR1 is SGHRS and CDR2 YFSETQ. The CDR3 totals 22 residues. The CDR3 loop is CASSLAWVETSGGPRSSREQFF. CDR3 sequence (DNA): TGCGCCAGCAGCTTGGCCTGGGTTGAGACTAGCGGGGGTCCACGCAGCAGCCGTGAGCAGTTCTTC. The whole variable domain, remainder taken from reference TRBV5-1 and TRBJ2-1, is KAGVTQTPRYLIKTRGQQVTLSCSPISGHRSVSWYQQTPGQGLQFLFEYFSETQRNKGNFPGRFSGRQFSNSRSEMNVSTLELGDSALYLCASSLAWVETSGGPRSSREQFFGPGTRLTVL.

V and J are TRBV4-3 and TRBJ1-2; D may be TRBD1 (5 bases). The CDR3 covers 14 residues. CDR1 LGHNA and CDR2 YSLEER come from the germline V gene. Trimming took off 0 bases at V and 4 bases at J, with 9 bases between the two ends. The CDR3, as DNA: TGCGCCAGCAGCCAAGAAGGGGCGATCTATGGCTACACCTTC. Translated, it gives CASSQEGAIYGYTF.

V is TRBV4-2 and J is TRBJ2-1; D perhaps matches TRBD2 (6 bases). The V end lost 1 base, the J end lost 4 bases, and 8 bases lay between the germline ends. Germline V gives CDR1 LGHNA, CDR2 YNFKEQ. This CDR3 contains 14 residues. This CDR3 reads CASSQGGGYNEQFF. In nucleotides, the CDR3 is TGTGCCAGCAGCCAAGGTGGGGGGTACAATGAGCAGTTCTTC.

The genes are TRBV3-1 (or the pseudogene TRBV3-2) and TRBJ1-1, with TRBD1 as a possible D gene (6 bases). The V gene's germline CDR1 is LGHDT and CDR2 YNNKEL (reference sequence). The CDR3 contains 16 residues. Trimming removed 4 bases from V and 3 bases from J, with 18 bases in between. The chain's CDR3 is CASSPRDTAWDTEAFF. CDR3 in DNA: TGTGCCAGCAGCCCCCGGGACACGGCTTGGGACACTGAAGCTTTCTTT.

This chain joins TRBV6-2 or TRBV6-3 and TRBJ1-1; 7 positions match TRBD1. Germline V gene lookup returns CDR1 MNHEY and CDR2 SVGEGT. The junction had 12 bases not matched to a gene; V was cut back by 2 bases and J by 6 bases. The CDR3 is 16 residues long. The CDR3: CASSYRPTGPQAEAFF. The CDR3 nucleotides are TGTGCCAGCAGTTACAGGCCGACAGGGCCCCAGGCTGAAGCTTTCTTT.

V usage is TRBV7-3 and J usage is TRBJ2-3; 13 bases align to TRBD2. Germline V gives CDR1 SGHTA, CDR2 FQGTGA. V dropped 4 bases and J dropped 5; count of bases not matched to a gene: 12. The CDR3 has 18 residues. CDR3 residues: CASSSPLLAGGPGDTQYF. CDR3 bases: TGTGCCAGCAGCTCTCCGTTACTAGCGGGAGGGCCGGGAGATACGCAGTATTTT. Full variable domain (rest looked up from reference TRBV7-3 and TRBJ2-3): GAGVSQTPSNKVTEKGKYVELRCDPISGHTALYWYRQSLGQGPEFLIYFQGTGAADDSGLPNDRFFAVRPEGSVSTLKIQRTERGDSAVYLCASSSPLLAGGPGDTQYFGPGTRLTVL.

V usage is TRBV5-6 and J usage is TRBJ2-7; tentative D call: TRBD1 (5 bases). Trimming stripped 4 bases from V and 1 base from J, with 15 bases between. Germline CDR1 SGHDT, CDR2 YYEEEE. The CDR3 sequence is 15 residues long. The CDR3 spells CASSPRQLPSYEQYF. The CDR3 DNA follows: TGTGCCAGCAGCCCCAGACAGCTCCCTTCCTACGAGCAGTACTTC.

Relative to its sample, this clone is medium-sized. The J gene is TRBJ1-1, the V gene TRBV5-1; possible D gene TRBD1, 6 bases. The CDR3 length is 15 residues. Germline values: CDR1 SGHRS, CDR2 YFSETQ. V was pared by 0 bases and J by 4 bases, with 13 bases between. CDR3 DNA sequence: TGCGCCAGCAGCTTGGGGCACAGGGACATCACTGAAGCTTTCTTT. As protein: CASSLGHRDITEAFF.

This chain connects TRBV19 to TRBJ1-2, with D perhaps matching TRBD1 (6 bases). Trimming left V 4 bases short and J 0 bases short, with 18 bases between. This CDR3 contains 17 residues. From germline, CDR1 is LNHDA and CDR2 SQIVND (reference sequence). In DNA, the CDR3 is TGTGCCAGTAGTACCCGGAGACAGGCCTACTCTAACTATGGCTACACCTTC. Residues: CASSTRRQAYSNYGYTF.

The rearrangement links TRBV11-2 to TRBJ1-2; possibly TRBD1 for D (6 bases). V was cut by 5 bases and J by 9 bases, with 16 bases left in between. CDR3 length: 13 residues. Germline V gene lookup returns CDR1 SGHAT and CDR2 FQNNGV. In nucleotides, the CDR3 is TGTGCCAGCAGCCCGAAGGGGGTTGAGAGCTACACCTTC. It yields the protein CASSPKGVESYTF.

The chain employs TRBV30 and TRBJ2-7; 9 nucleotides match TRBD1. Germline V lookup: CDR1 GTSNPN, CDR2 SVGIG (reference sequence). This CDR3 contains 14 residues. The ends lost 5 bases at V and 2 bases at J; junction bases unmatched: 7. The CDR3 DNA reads TGTGCCTGGGGGACAGGGTTAAGTCCCTACGAGCAGTACTTC. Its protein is CAWGTGLSPYEQYF.

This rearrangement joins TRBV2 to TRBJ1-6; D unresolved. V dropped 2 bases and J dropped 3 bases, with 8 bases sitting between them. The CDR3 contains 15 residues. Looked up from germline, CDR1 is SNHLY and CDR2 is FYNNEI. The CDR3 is CASSERGSYNSPLHF. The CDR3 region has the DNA TGTGCCAGCAGTGAACGGGGTAGCTATAATTCACCCCTCCACTTT.